One sample yielded the 17 T cell receptor beta chains listed below, sequenced in a study of identical twins. A single record per CDR3 protein comes from TCRdb applying MiXCR to the 5' RACE reads. The sample yields hundreds of thousands of distinct CDR3 sequences, 8.6% seen once. The sample was also linked to a second study, of yellow fever vaccine responses in identical twins.

Sequenced: PBMCs. The origin of the receptors is a young woman in good health.

In this sample, this clonotype turned up many times. The rearrangement links TRBV28 to TRBJ2-3, with 14 bases matching TRBD2. V lost 6 bases and J lost 4; bases outside the gene matches: 3. The CDR3 loop spans 15 amino acids. Germline V gene data show CDR1 as MDHEN and CDR2 as SYDVKM. The CDR3 loop reads CASSRTSGGSDTQYF. CDR3 nucleotides: TGTGCCAGCAGCCGGACTAGCGGGGGGTCAGATACGCAGTATTTT.

This clonotype was counted a few times. This chain joins TRBV6-2 or TRBV6-3 and TRBJ2-3; 8 positions match TRBD1. Germline values: CDR1 MNHEY, CDR2 SVGEGT. This CDR3 spans 14 amino acids. The ends lost 2 bases at V and 8 bases at J; junction bases unmatched: 6. Here the CDR3 DNA reads TGTGCCAGCAGTTACCGAGACAGGGGACCTACGCAGTATTTT. Encoded protein: CASSYRDRGPTQYF.

This clonotype has only a few counts. DNA of the CDR3: TGCAGTGCAACTAGCGGGGGGACATACAATGAGCAGTTCTTC. Its translation is CSATSGGTYNEQFF. The chain links TRBV20-1 to TRBJ2-1, with TRBD2 identical over 12 bases. The CDR3 contains 14 residues. V lost 6 bases and J lost 4; bases outside the gene matches: 4. Germline loops: CDR1 DFQATT, CDR2 SNEGSKA (reference sequence).

This clonotype was seen more than once but under ten times. This chain connects TRBV27 to TRBJ2-5; tentatively, D is TRBD1 (6 bases). Per germline, CDR1 MNHEY and CDR2 SMNVEV (reference sequence). This CDR3 is built from 18 residues. V shed 3 bases and J shed 4 bases, with 24 bases lying between them. The CDR3 here is CASSFPGDIDLPRETQYF. In DNA form, the CDR3 reads TGTGCCAGCAGTTTCCCCGGGGACATAGATCTCCCAAGAGAGACCCAGTACTTC.

This clonotype has ten or more counts. The rearrangement joins TRBV28 to TRBJ2-1; possible D gene TRBD1, 7 bases. Between the trimmed V and J ends, which lost 9 bases and 4 bases, there was a span of 13 bases. Per the germline V gene, CDR1 is MDHEN and CDR2 is SYDVKM. The CDR3 contains 13 residues. The CDR3 region has the DNA TGTGCCAGTGGGGGGACAGTATACAATGAGCAGTTCTTC. Translated, it gives CASGGTVYNEQFF.

V usage is TRBV21-1 and J usage is TRBJ1-2. TRBV21-1 is listed as a pseudogene. The CDR3 extends over 15 amino acids. Written as DNA, the CDR3 is TGTGCCAGCAGCAATCCGCAGAGGGCTAACTATGGCTACACCTTC. Amino acid sequence: CASSNPQRANYGYTF.

Only a few counts were recorded for this clonotype. The chain uses TRBV28 and TRBJ2-3; 8 bases fit TRBD2. The germline CDR1 and CDR2 sequences are MDHEN and SYDVKM. Unmatched junction bases numbered 9, after V lost 5 bases and J lost 2 bases. The CDR3 consists of 16 residues. The chain's CDR3 is CASSPRRGGNTDTQYF. CDR3 nucleotide sequence: TGTGCCAGCAGTCCCCGTCGGGGGGGAAACACAGATACGCAGTATTTT.

This clonotype has a handful of counts. This rearrangement joins TRBV7-9 to TRBJ1-2; 7 nucleotides match TRBD1. V lost 4 bases, J lost 6 bases, and 11 bases stayed unmatched. Germline CDR1 and CDR2: SEHNR and FQNEAQ (reference sequence). The CDR3 totals 15 residues. The CDR3 bases are TGTGCCAGCAGCTCCATCACCGGACAGGTACATGGCTACACCTTC. Encoded protein: CASSSITGQVHGYTF.

CDR3 in DNA: TGTGCCAGCAGCACACAGGGTCTGTTCACTGAAGCTTTCTTT. Its translation is CASSTQGLFTEAFF. The gene calls are TRBV5-5 and TRBJ1-1, with D possibly being TRBD1 (6 bases). Between the trimmed V and J ends, which lost 4 bases and 4 bases, there was a span of 14 bases. The germline V gene encodes CDR1 SGHKS and CDR2 YYEKEE (reference sequence). The CDR3 is 14 amino acids.

The J gene is TRBJ2-1, the V gene TRBV6-1; 9 bases agree with TRBD1. Germline assignment: CDR1 MNHNS and CDR2 SASEGT. The CDR3 consists of 14 residues. With 6 bases clipped from V and 6 bases from J, the junction kept 6 bases outside the gene matches. The CDR3 region has the DNA TGTGCCAGCAGAGGGACAGGGATTGTCAATGAGCAGTTCTTC. It is translated as CASRGTGIVNEQFF.

The CDR3 protein is CASSIVTGTGGNTIYF. The DNA for the CDR3 is TGTGCCAGCAGCATTGTAACCGGGACAGGTGGAAACACCATATATTTT. The chain couples TRBV5-4 to TRBJ1-3; 8 nucleotides agree with TRBD1. V dropped 4 bases and J dropped 3; count of bases not matched to a gene: 9. The CDR3 runs 16 residues. Germline lookup yields CDR1 SGHNT and CDR2 YYREEE (reference sequence).

This clonotype was found many times. Here the CDR3 DNA reads TGTGCCAGCAGCCCCTATTTTGCGGGGTCCAATGAGCAGTTCTTC. Its protein is CASSPYFAGSNEQFF. The V gene is TRBV7-3, the J gene TRBJ2-1, with a tentative D call TRBD2 (6 bases). V was cut by 5 bases and J by 6 bases, with 17 bases left in between. The CDR3 is made up of 15 amino acids. Germline CDR1 is SGHTA and CDR2 is FQGTGA.

The chain couples TRBV20-1 to TRBJ2-7, with 14 bases that match TRBD2. This CDR3 spans 17 amino acids. The germline gives CDR1 DFQATT, CDR2 SNEGSKA (reference sequence). V shed 3 bases, J shed 1 base, and the junction held 8 bases outside the gene matches. DNA of the CDR3: TGCAGTGCTAGGGACCCGGGACTAGCGGGGGTGTCCTACGAGCAGTACTTC. Translated, it gives CSARDPGLAGVSYEQYF.

In this sample, this clonotype turned up many times. The chain combines TRBV15 with TRBJ2-7; perhaps TRBD1 as D (6 bases). Germline loops: CDR1 LNHNV, CDR2 YYDKDF (reference sequence). The germline V and J ends were trimmed by 8 bases and 2 bases, with 13 bases remaining between them. The CDR3 is 13 amino acids. The CDR3 DNA reads as TGTGCCACCCAAGGGGACAAGACCTACGAGCAGTACTTC. It translates to CATQGDKTYEQYF.

The J gene is TRBJ2-5, the V gene TRBV28; a possible D gene is TRBD2 (5 bases). This CDR3 spans 16 amino acids. The V and J ends lost 3 bases and 1 base respectively, with 15 bases between them. In germline, CDR1 is MDHEN, CDR2 SYDVKM. CDR3 coding DNA: TGTGCCAGCAGTTTGTATACTGCAGGAGGCCAAGAGACCCAGTACTTC. As protein: CASSLYTAGGQETQYF.

V usage is TRBV3-1 and J usage is TRBJ2-2; no clear D. The V and J ends lost 10 bases and 5 bases respectively, with 11 bases between them. There are 12 residues in the CDR3. CDR1 LGHDT and CDR2 YNNKEL come from the germline V gene (reference sequence). The DNA for the CDR3 is TGTGCCACCCCTGGCGTGACCGGGGAGCTGTTTTTT. This encodes CATPGVTGELFF. Complete variable domain (other parts from reference TRBV3-1 and TRBJ2-2): DTAVSQTPKYLVTQMGNDKSIKCEQNLGHDTMYWYKQDSKKFLKIMFSYNNKELIINETVPNRFSPKSPDKAHLNLHINSLELGDSAVYFCATPGVTGELFFGEGSRLTVL.

This chain uses TRBV2 with TRBJ2-2; D uncertain. CDR1 and CDR2 from the germline V gene are SNHLY and FYNNEI. Trimming cost V 8 bases and J 0 bases, with 10 bases left between them. The CDR3 sequence is 14 residues long. The CDR3 DNA is TGTGCCAGCGGCCTTAACGCGAACACCGGGGAGCTGTTTTTT. This encodes CASGLNANTGELFF.